The present entry profiles one T cell receptor beta chain with its context. The source of the sample is a study of shared clonotypes between healthy human individuals. V gave up 4 bases and J gave up 2 bases, with 16 bases separating them. Germline CDR1 and CDR2: SNHLY and FYNNEI. CDR3 length: 16 amino acids. The repertoire was sequenced with immunoSEQ multiplex PCR; TCRdb's copy has only in-frame clones and lacks some. The sample has 550,000 to 800,000 clones, roughly 88% seen once. The chain combines TRBV2 with TRBJ2-3; no firm D call. The specimen sequenced was memory CD8+ T cells from PBMCs. The subset is: CD45RO+ cells pooled with CCR7-negative TemRA cells. The TCR originated in a man aged 18-30 years in good health. Some clones in this sample may be carry-over from other donors' samples. The CDR3 reads CASSVIDHPTTDTQYF. The CDR3 region has the DNA TGTGCCAGCAGTGTCATCGATCACCCAACCACAGATACGCAGTATTTT.